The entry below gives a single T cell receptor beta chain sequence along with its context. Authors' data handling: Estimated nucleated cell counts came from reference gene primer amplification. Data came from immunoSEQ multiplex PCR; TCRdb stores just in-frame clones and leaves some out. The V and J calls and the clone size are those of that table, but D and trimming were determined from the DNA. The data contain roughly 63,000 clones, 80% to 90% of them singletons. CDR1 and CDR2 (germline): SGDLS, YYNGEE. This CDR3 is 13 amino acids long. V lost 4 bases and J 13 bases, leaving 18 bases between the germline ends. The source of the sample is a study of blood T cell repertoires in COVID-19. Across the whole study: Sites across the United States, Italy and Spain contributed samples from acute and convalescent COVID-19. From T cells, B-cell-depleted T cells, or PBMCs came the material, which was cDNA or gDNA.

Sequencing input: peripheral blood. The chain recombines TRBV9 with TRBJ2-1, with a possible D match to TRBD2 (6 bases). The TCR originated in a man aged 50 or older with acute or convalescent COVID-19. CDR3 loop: CASSIGIGGKQFF. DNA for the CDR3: TGTGCCAGCAGCATTGGTATAGGCGGGAAACAGTTCTTC.